These 5 T cell receptor beta chains were sequenced from one sample in a study of T cells after yellow fever vaccination. TCRdb redid the calling of the 5' RACE reads with MiXCR, one entry per CDR3 protein. The table records hundreds of thousands of distinct CDR3 sequences, approximately 13% of them present only once. Material: PBMCs, obtained on the day of the yellow fever booster vaccination. The receptors originated from a man aged 30 to 39 who received the YFV17D yellow fever vaccine.

This clonotype has a handful of counts. The chain is built from TRBV29-1 and TRBJ2-1, with D possibly called TRBD1 or TRBD2 (5 bases each). With 0 bases removed from V and 0 bases from J, the gap between germline ends came to 12 bases. The germline V gene has CDR1 SQVTM and CDR2 ANQGSEA. The CDR3 has 16 residues. Here the CDR3 reads CSVEDGGPSSYNEQFF. Here the CDR3 DNA reads TGCAGCGTTGAAGATGGGGGACCAAGCTCCTACAATGAGCAGTTCTTC.

The chain uses TRBV18 and TRBJ1-6; D perhaps matches TRBD1 (5 bases). V shed 5 bases and J shed 6 bases, with 11 bases lying between them. CDR3 size: 14 residues. Germline CDR1 is KGHSH and CDR2 is LQKENI. CDR3 sequence reads: CASSGIGVNSPLHF. CDR3 nucleotides: TGTGCCAGCTCAGGCATAGGGGTTAATTCACCCCTCCACTTT.

In its sample, this clonotype was seen a few times. The rearrangement uses TRBV20-1 and TRBJ2-5; 7 bases are shared with TRBD1. This CDR3 comprises 13 residues. V was pared by 5 bases and J by 4 bases, with 7 bases of the junction left unmatched. CDR1 is DFQATT and CDR2 is SNEGSKA in the germline V gene (reference sequence). CDR3 nucleotides: TGCAGTGCTTTCCGACAGGGTTCAGAGACCCAGTACTTC. This sequence encodes CSAFRQGSETQYF.

The chain uses TRBV20-1 and TRBJ2-7; 12 bases are shared with TRBD2. V was pared by 6 bases and J by 7 bases, with 13 bases of the junction left unmatched. This CDR3 has 15 residues. Germline V CDR1 and CDR2: DFQATT, SNEGSKA (reference sequence). CDR3 amino acids: CSAGPASGRAREQYF. The CDR3 DNA is TGCAGTGCCGGGCCAGCTAGCGGGAGGGCCCGGGAGCAGTACTTC.

This clonotype was counted at least ten times. The chain combines TRBV11-2 with TRBJ2-7; TRBD2 matches 8 bases. Germline-derived CDR1 and CDR2 are SGHAT and FQNNGV. After removal of 3 bases from V and 2 bases from J, the junction contained 21 bases not matched to a gene. The CDR3 is made up of 20 amino acids. The DNA for the CDR3 is TGTGCCAGCAGCTTGTCGTATCTGGCTAGCGGGCCCACTATCCCCTACGAGCAGTACTTC. Amino acid sequence: CASSLSYLASGPTIPYEQYF.